Here is one TCR beta chain with its context. The V and J ends lost 5 bases and 4 bases, in that order; junction bases with no gene match: 3. Per germline, CDR1 GTSNPN and CDR2 SVGIG (reference sequence). This CDR3 spans 12 amino acids. The sample belongs to a study of blood T cell repertoires in COVID-19. Study information: The United States, Italy and Spain provided the acute and convalescent COVID-19 samples.

Method: immunoSEQ multiplex PCR; TCRdb's copy keeps in-frame clones and lacks some. Of under 250,000 clones listed, around nine tenths were seen once; the top ten hold more than 0.8%. The sequence came from a man between 25 and 39 years old with COVID-19, enrolled during active disease. The rearrangement links TRBV30 to TRBJ1-2, with 8 positions matching TRBD1. Sequencing was carried out using peripheral blood. CDR3 sequence: CAWHDRGYGYTF. In DNA, the CDR3 is TGTGCCTGGCACGACAGGGGCTATGGCTACACCTTC.